The 10 T cell receptor beta chains below were found in one sample sequenced in a study of blood T cell repertoires in COVID-19. Clones were sequenced by immunoSEQ multiplex PCR, and TCRdb holds only the in-frame ones, with some missing. This table has roughly 100,000 clones, just under 85% appearing once. Sequencing was done on a sample of peripheral blood. Receptors were obtained from a man aged 40-55 years with active or convalescent COVID-19.

The chain links TRBV19 to TRBJ1-5, with D hard to call. Germline V CDR1 and CDR2: LNHDA, SQIVND (reference sequence). Trimming left V 4 bases short and J 3 bases short, with 10 bases between. The CDR3 sequence is 14 residues long. The CDR3 spells CASSTEGYNQPQHF. The CDR3 region has the DNA TGTGCCAGTAGTACGGAGGGATACAATCAGCCCCAGCATTTT.

The V gene is TRBV9, the J gene TRBJ1-2; 11 nucleotides line up with TRBD1. J lost 4 bases, V lost 3 bases, and 5 bases had no gene match. There are 15 residues in the CDR3. Germline loops: CDR1 SGDLS, CDR2 YYNGEE. CDR3: CASSGTGTGGYGYTF. The CDR3 coding sequence is TGTGCCAGCAGCGGGACCGGGACAGGGGGCTATGGCTACACCTTC.

The rearrangement links TRBV6-5 to TRBJ1-5; D might be TRBD1 (6 bases). Trimming took off 6 bases at V and 7 bases at J, with 19 bases between the two ends. There are 15 residues in the CDR3. Germline-derived CDR1 and CDR2 are MNHEY and SVGAGI. The CDR3 loop reads CASRGFLGALQPQHF. The CDR3, as DNA: TGTGCCAGCAGGGGATTCTTGGGGGCCCTCCAGCCCCAGCATTTT.

The V call is TRBV11-3, the J call TRBJ2-7; D possibly corresponds to TRBD1 (7 bases). V lost 5 bases to trimming and J lost 6 bases, with 8 bases between them. Germline values: CDR1 SGHNT, CDR2 YENEEA. The CDR3 has 11 residues. Written as DNA, the CDR3 is TGTGCCAGCAGCCAGGGGGGCGAGCAGTACTTC. Protein product: CASSQGGEQYF.

The chain couples TRBV6-4 to TRBJ2-1, with D tentatively TRBD1 (6 bases). V was pared by 6 bases and J by 4 bases, with 10 bases between. This CDR3 has 13 residues. Per the germline V gene, CDR1 is MRHNA and CDR2 is SNTAGT. The CDR3 sequence is CASSAGTYNEQFF. CDR3 bases: TGTGCCAGCAGCGCCGGGACATACAATGAGCAGTTCTTC.

CDR3 DNA: TGTGCCAGCAGGGCCGGGACAGTTAATGAAAAACTGTTTTTT. This gives the protein CASRAGTVNEKLFF. J is TRBJ1-4 and V is TRBV2, with TRBD1 matching over 7 bases. V shed 6 bases and J 4 bases; nucleotides not matched to a gene: 5. From germline, CDR1 is SNHLY and CDR2 FYNNEI. This CDR3 spans 14 amino acids.

This clone was seen just once. The gene calls are TRBV5-4 and TRBJ1-2; a weak D match, TRBD1 (5 bases). The CDR3 is 14 residues long. Per the germline V gene, CDR1 is SGHNT and CDR2 is YYREEE (reference sequence). The germline V and J ends were trimmed by 0 bases and 4 bases, with 10 bases remaining between them. CDR3 region: CASSLGGRGYGYTF. In DNA form, the CDR3 reads TGTGCCAGCAGCTTGGGGGGAAGGGGCTATGGCTACACCTTC.

This clone occurred once. V and J are TRBV6-5 and TRBJ2-3; 8 bases are shared with TRBD2. Germline lookup yields CDR1 MNHEY and CDR2 SVGAGI. V lost 5 bases, J lost 1 base, and 5 bases stayed unmatched. CDR3 length: 15 residues. The CDR3 nucleotides read TGTGCCAGCAGTCAGCGGGGGCGGGGCACAGATACGCAGTATTTT. Translating gives CASSQRGRGTDTQYF.

The V call is TRBV10-2, the J call TRBJ1-2; D possibly corresponds to TRBD1 (5 bases). Trimming removed 8 bases at V and 6 bases at J, with 25 bases between. The CDR3 covers 16 residues. The germline V gene has CDR1 WSHSY and CDR2 SAAADI. CDR3 sequence (DNA): TGCGCCAGCCGCAGCGTGGGAGACAGCGGGTGGAATGGCTACACCTTC. It encodes CASRSVGDSGWNGYTF.

This chain joins TRBV5-6 and TRBJ1-1; D possibly corresponds to TRBD1 (5 bases). CDR3 length: 14 residues. Trimming shortened V by 2 bases and J by 2 bases, and 10 bases separated the two germline ends. Per germline, CDR1 SGHDT and CDR2 YYEEEE. CDR3 loop: CASSFGGINTEAFF. In DNA, the CDR3 is TGTGCCAGCAGCTTTGGGGGGATTAACACTGAAGCTTTCTTT.